The 6 T cell receptor beta chains reported below all come from one sample, sequenced in a study of blood T cell repertoires in COVID-19. Libraries were prepared by immunoSEQ multiplex PCR; TCRdb keeps only in-frame clonotypes and omits some of them. This table holds 140,000 to 150,000 clones, around 87% found once. The sequenced material came from PBMCs or T cells enriched from blood (not recorded which). These receptors were collected from a man in his 60s who had recovered from COVID-19.

The table lists this clone with a few counts. The chain has TRBV6-6 and TRBJ2-7, with D maybe TRBD1 (5 bases). The V gene lost 0 bases and the J gene lost 5 bases, with 11 bases spanning the gap. The germline V gene has CDR1 MNHNY and CDR2 SVGAGI (reference sequence). The length of the CDR3 is 14 residues. CDR3 residues: CASSYSAGWDEQYF. The CDR3 DNA follows: TGTGCCAGCAGTTACTCGGCAGGGTGGGACGAGCAGTACTTC.

The chain combines TRBV24-1 with TRBJ1-2; TRBD1 matches 8 bases. CDR3 size: 14 residues. V dropped 10 bases and J dropped 3; count of bases not matched to a gene: 9. Germline CDR1 is KGHDR and CDR2 is SFDVKD. The CDR3 nucleotides are TGTGCCACACGTCAGACAGGGGAAGACTATGGCTACACCTTC. Residues: CATRQTGEDYGYTF.

The V and J genes are TRBV27 and TRBJ1-5; D is undetermined. Germline values: CDR1 MNHEY, CDR2 SMNVEV (reference sequence). V shed 3 bases and J shed 0 bases, with 9 bases lying between them. The CDR3 length is 15 residues. The CDR3: CASSLTRNSNQPQHF. The CDR3 coding sequence is TGTGCCAGCAGTTTGACCAGGAATAGCAATCAGCCCCAGCATTTT.

This clone was detected once. The chain combines TRBV3-1 (or the pseudogene TRBV3-2) with TRBJ2-5; 13 nucleotides align to TRBD2. This CDR3 spans 15 amino acids. CDR1 LGHDT and CDR2 YNNKEL come from the germline V gene (reference sequence). The J segment lost 4 bases and the V segment lost 9 bases, leaving 8 bases of the junction unmatched. This CDR3 is CASGLAGAPRETQYF. Here the CDR3 DNA reads TGTGCCAGTGGACTAGCGGGGGCCCCCCGAGAGACCCAGTACTTC.

V gene TRBV28 combines with J gene TRBJ1-5; TRBD1 matches at 7 bases. V gave up 7 bases and J gave up 1 base; unmatched junction bases: 1. The germline V gene encodes CDR1 MDHEN and CDR2 SYDVKM. CDR3 length: 13 amino acids. The CDR3 region is CASMGQSNQPQHF. In DNA form, the CDR3 reads TGTGCCAGCATGGGACAGAGCAATCAGCCCCAGCATTTT.

The CDR3 nucleotides read TGCGCCAGCAGCTTCGGACTAGCGGGGACTCAAGAGACCCAGTACTTC. It codes for CASSFGLAGTQETQYF. The rearrangement links TRBV5-1 to TRBJ2-5, with 12 bases lining up with TRBD2. Trimming took 2 bases from V and 2 from J; bases not matched to a gene: 4. The CDR3 is made up of 16 amino acids. The germline CDR1 and CDR2 sequences are SGHRS and YFSETQ. The whole variable domain, filled in from reference TRBV5-1 and TRBJ2-5, reads KAGVTQTPRYLIKTRGQQVTLSCSPISGHRSVSWYQQTPGQGLQFLFEYFSETQRNKGNFPGRFSGRQFSNSRSEMNVSTLELGDSALYLCASSFGLAGTQETQYFGPGTRLLVL.